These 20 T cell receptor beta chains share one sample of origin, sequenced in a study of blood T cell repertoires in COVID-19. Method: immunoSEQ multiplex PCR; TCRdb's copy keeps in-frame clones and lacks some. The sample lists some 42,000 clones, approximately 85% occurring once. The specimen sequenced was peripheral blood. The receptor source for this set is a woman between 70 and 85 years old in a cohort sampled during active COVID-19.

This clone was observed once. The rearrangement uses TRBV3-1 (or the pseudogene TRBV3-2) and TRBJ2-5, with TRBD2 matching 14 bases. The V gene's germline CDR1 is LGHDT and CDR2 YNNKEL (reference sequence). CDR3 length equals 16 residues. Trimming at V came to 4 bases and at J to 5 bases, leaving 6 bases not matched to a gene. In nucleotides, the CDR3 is TGTGCCAGCAGCCTGACTAGCGGGAGGGCCCGCGAGACCCAGTACTTC. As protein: CASSLTSGRARETQYF.

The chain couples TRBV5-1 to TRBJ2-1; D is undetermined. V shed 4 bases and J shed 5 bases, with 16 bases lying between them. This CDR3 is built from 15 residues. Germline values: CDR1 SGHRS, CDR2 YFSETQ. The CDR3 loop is CASSVLSSSHNEQFF. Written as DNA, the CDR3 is TGCGCCAGCAGCGTACTCTCTAGTAGCCACAATGAGCAGTTCTTC.

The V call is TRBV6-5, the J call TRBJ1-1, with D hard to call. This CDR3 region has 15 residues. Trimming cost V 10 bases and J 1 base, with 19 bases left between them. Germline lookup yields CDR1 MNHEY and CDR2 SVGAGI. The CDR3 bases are TGTGCCACCATTCTTCGCACAGCCACGAACACTGAAGCTTTCTTT. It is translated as CATILRTATNTEAFF.

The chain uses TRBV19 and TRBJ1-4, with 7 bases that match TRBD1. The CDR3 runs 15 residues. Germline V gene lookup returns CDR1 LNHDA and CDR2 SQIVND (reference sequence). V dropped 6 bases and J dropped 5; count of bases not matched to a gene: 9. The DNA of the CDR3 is TGTGCCAGTAGCACCGGGACAGTCTTGAATGAAAAACTGTTTTTT. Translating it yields CASSTGTVLNEKLFF.

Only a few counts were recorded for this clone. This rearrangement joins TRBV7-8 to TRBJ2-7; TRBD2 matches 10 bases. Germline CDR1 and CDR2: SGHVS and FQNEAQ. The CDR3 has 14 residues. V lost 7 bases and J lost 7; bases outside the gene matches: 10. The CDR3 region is CASTSSGRGGEQYF. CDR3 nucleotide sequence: TGTGCCAGCACCTCTAGCGGGAGAGGGGGTGAGCAGTACTTC.

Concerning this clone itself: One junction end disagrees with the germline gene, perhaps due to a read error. CDR3 DNA: TGTGCTAGCAGCCGAACACCGCTAGCGGGAGGGGGCAATGAGCAGTTCTTC. The encoded protein is CASSRTPLAGGGNEQFF. The chain employs TRBV7-7 and TRBJ2-1; 12 nucleotides line up with TRBD2. The CDR3 has 17 amino acids. Germline CDR1 reads SSHAT; CDR2 reads FNYEAQ (reference sequence). The entire variable domain, with the rest obtained from reference TRBV7-7 and TRBJ2-1, is as follows: GAGVSQSPRYKVTKRGQDVTLRCDPISSHATLYWYQQALGQGPEFLTYFNYEAQPDKSGLPSDRFSAERPEGSISTLTIQRTEQRDSAMYRCASSRTPLAGGGNEQFFGPGTRLTVL.

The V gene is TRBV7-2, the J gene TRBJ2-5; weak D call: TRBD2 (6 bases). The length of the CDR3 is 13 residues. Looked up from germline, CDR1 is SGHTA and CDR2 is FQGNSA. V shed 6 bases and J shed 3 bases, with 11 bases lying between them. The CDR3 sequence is CASSRGEEETQYF. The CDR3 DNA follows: TGTGCCAGCAGTAGAGGGGAGGAAGAGACCCAGTACTTC.

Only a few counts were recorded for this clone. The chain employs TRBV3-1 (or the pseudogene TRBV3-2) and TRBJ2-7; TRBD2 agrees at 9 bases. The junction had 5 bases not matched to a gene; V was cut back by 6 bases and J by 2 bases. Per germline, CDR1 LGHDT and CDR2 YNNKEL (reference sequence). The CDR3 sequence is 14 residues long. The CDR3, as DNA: TGTGCCAGCAGTCTACTAGCGGGCCCCTACGAGCAGTACTTC. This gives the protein CASSLLAGPYEQYF.

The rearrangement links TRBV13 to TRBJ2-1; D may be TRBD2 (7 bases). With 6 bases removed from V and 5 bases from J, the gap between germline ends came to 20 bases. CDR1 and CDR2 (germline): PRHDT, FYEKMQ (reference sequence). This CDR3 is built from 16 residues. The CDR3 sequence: CASSAGAIIGNNEQFF. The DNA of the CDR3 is TGTGCCAGCAGTGCGGGGGCTATCATAGGGAACAATGAGCAGTTCTTC. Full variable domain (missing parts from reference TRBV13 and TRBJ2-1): AAGVIQSPRHLIKEKRETATLKCYPIPRHDTVYWYQQGPGQDPQFLISFYEKMQSDKGSIPDRFSAQQFSDYHSELNMSSLELGDSALYFCASSAGAIIGNNEQFFGPGTRLTVL.

The CDR3 DNA follows: TGTGCCAGTAGTATAGGCCTAGCGGGAGGAGCTTTCTACAATGAGCAGTTCTTC. Translated, it gives CASSIGLAGGAFYNEQFF. The chain employs TRBV19 and TRBJ2-1, with 11 bases aligning to TRBD2. The germline V gene encodes CDR1 LNHDA and CDR2 SQIVND (reference sequence). The junction had 8 bases not matched to a gene; V was cut back by 1 base and J by 3 bases. The CDR3 totals 18 residues. The variable domain in full, completed from reference TRBV19 and TRBJ2-1, reads DGGITQSPKYLFRKEGQNVTLSCEQNLNHDAMYWYRQDPGQGLRLIYYSQIVNDFQKGDIAEGYSVSREKKESFPLTVTSAQKNPTAFYLCASSIGLAGGAFYNEQFFGPGTRLTVL.

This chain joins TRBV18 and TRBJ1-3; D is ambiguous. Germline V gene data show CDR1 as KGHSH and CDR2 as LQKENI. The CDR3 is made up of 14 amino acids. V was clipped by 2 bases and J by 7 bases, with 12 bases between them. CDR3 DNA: TGTGCCAGCTCACCAACAGTCCGCTCCAACACCATATATTTT. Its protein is CASSPTVRSNTIYF.

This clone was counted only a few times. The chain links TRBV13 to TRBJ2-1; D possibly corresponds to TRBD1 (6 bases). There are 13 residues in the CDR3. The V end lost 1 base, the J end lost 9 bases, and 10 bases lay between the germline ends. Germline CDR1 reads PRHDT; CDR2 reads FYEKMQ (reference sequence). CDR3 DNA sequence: TGTGCCAGCAGCTTAGACAGGGCGACTGAGCAGTTCTTC. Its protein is CASSLDRATEQFF. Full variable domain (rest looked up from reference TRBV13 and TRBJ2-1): AAGVIQSPRHLIKEKRETATLKCYPIPRHDTVYWYQQGPGQDPQFLISFYEKMQSDKGSIPDRFSAQQFSDYHSELNMSSLELGDSALYFCASSLDRATEQFFGPGTRLTVL.

The CDR3 reads CASSYSGLPTYNEQFF. The CDR3 DNA is TGTGCCAGCAGTTACTCCGGACTACCCACCTACAATGAGCAGTTCTTC. The chain employs TRBV6-6 and TRBJ2-1, with a tentative D call TRBD2 (6 bases). The V and J ends lost 0 bases and 2 bases respectively, with 11 bases between them. This CDR3 region has 16 residues. Looked up from germline, CDR1 is MNHNY and CDR2 is SVGAGI (reference sequence).

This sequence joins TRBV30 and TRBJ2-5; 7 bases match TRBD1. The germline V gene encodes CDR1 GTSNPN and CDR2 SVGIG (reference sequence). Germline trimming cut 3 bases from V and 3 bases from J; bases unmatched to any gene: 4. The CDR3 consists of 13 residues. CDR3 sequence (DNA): TGTGCCTGGAGCAGGGGGATTAAAGAGACCCAGTACTTC. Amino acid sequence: CAWSRGIKETQYF.

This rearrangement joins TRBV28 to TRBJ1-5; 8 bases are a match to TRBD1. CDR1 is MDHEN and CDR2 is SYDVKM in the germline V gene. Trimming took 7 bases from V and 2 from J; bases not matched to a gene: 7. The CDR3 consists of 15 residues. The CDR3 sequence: CASNRQGQGNQPQHF. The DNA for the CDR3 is TGTGCCAGCAACAGACAGGGGCAGGGCAATCAGCCCCAGCATTTT. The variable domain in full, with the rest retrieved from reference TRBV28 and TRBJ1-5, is DVKVTQSSRYLVKRTGEKVFLECVQDMDHENMFWYRQDPGLGLRLIYFSYDVKMKEKGDIPEGYSVSREKKERFSLILESASTNQTSMYLCASNRQGQGNQPQHFGDGTRLSIL.

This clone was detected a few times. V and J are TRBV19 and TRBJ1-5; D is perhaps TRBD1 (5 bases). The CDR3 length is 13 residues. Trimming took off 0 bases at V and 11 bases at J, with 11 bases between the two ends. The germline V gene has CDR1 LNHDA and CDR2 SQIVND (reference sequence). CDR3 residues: CASSIDVLGAQHF. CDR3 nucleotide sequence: TGTGCCAGTAGTATAGATGTGCTAGGGGCCCAGCATTTT.

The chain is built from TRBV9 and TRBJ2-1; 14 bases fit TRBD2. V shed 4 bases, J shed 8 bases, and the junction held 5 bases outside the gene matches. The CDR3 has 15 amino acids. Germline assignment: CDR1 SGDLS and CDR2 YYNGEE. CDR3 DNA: TGTGCCAGCAGCCAAGGACTAGCGGGAGGCGATGAGCAGTTCTTC. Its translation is CASSQGLAGGDEQFF.

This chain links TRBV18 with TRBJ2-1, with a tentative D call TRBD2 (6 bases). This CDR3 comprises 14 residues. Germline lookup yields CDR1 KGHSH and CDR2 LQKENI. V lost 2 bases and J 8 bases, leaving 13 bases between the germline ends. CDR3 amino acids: CASSPTGGMDEQFF. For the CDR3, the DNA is TGTGCCAGCTCACCAACCGGCGGGATGGATGAGCAGTTCTTC.

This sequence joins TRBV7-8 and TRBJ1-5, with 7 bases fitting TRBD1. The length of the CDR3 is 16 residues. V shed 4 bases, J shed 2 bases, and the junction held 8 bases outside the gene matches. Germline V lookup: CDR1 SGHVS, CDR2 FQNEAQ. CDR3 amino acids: CASSSRTGEGNQPQHF. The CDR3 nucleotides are TGTGCCAGCAGCTCTCGCACAGGGGAGGGCAATCAGCCCCAGCATTTT.

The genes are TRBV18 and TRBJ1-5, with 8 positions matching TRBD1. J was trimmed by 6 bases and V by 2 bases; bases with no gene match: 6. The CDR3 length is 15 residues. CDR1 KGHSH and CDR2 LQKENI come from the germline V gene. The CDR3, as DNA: TGTGCCAGCTCACCAGGGACAGGAGGGGGTCAGCCCCAGCATTTT. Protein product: CASSPGTGGGQPQHF.